This passage covers 9 T cell receptor beta chains from one sample sequenced in a study of T cells in Graves' hyperthyroidism and ophthalmopathy. Researchers amplified the TCR beta CDR3 regions from RNA transcripts. Primed by the HTBI set, a first-round RT-PCR was run on the TCR CDR3. Each CDR3 protein gets one entry after TCRdb re-called the multiplex PCR reads with MiXCR. The table shows 550,000 to 650,000 distinct CDR3 sequences, with roughly 15% occurring only once. Sequenced material: blood. Receptors originate from a woman between 40 and 50 years old with Graves' hyperthyroidism.

A few counts support this clonotype. This chain connects TRBV6-1 to TRBJ1-5; weak D call: TRBD1 (6 bases). The CDR3 length is 15 residues. Between the trimmed V and J ends, which lost 2 bases and 4 bases, there was a span of 12 bases. CDR1 and CDR2 from the germline V gene are MNHNS and SASEGT. The CDR3, as DNA: TGTGCCAGCAGTGAATGGGGGCGGTTGAATCAGCCCCAGCATTTT. Residues: CASSEWGRLNQPQHF.

The chain has TRBV6-1 and TRBJ2-1, with D possibly TRBD2 on 6 matching bases. The germline V gene encodes CDR1 MNHNS and CDR2 SASEGT. The ends were cut back, 5 bases at V and 4 bases at J, with 12 bases in the middle. The CDR3 is 14 amino acids. The CDR3, as DNA: TGTGCCAGCAGTCCCGGCGGGATATACAATGAGCAGTTCTTC. Its protein is CASSPGGIYNEQFF.

This clonotype has only a few counts. CDR3 sequence: CATLGGTTGGPGNTIYF. The CDR3 DNA sequence: TGTGCCACCCTAGGAGGAACGACAGGGGGCCCTGGAAACACCATATATTTT. The V call is TRBV12-3 or TRBV12-4, the J call TRBJ1-3; 10 nucleotides align to TRBD1. The CDR3 is 17 residues long. V shed 10 bases and J 2 bases; nucleotides not matched to a gene: 14.

This clonotype occurred a few times. The chain recombines TRBV12-3 or TRBV12-4 with TRBJ1-1; 9 positions agree with TRBD1. This CDR3 comprises 16 residues. V trimming: 4 bases; J trimming: 0 bases; junction bases outside the gene matches: 6. CDR3 sequence (DNA): TGTGCCAGCAGTTCGGGACAGGGAAGGATGAACACTGAAGCTTTCTTT. Its protein is CASSSGQGRMNTEAFF.

This clonotype came up many times. This chain connects TRBV7-3 to TRBJ2-1; 7 bases are shared with TRBD2. V lost 0 bases, J lost 1 base, and 0 bases stayed unmatched. This CDR3 has 15 residues. CDR1 and CDR2 (germline): SGHTA, FQGTGA. Here the CDR3 reads CASSLTAGSYNEQFF. The CDR3 DNA follows: TGTGCCAGCAGCTTAACAGCGGGATCCTACAATGAGCAGTTCTTC.

The DNA for the CDR3 is TGTGCCAGCAGTTACTCGAGGAAGAACACTGAAGCTTTCTTT. Translating gives CASSYSRKNTEAFF. The chain carries TRBV6-2 or TRBV6-3 and TRBJ1-1, with no clear D. The CDR3 length is 14 residues. V was pared by 0 bases and J by 1 base, with 6 bases between. Germline values: CDR1 MNHEY, CDR2 SVGEGT.

This clonotype appeared a few times. The chain combines TRBV6-1 with TRBJ1-1; 8 bases line up with TRBD1. Germline V gene lookup returns CDR1 MNHNS and CDR2 SASEGT. The ends lost 5 bases at V and 5 bases at J; junction bases unmatched: 7. CDR3 size: 14 residues. The CDR3 protein is CASSFGQGQTEAFF. In DNA form, the CDR3 reads TGTGCCAGCAGTTTCGGACAGGGTCAAACTGAAGCTTTCTTT.

The rearrangement joins TRBV5-1 to TRBJ2-2, with D possibly matching TRBD1 (6 bases). The CDR3 is 17 amino acids. Trimming left V 0 bases short and J 4 bases short, with 16 bases between. The V gene's germline CDR1 is SGHRS and CDR2 YFSETQ. The CDR3 region has the DNA TGCGCCAGCAGCTTGGAGGCAGTGGGGGCGGGCACCGGGGAGCTGTTTTTT. Protein sequence: CASSLEAVGAGTGELFF.

This clonotype showed up many times. The chain combines TRBV10-1 with TRBJ2-7; the match to TRBD2 covers 9 bases. The CDR3 is made up of 13 amino acids. The V segment lost 7 bases and the J segment 2 bases; nucleotides outside the gene matches: 3. Germline V gene sequence: CDR1 WNHNN, CDR2 SYGVQD (reference sequence). The CDR3 DNA is TGCGCCAGCATAGCGGGAGCAACCTACGAGCAGTACTTC. This encodes CASIAGATYEQYF.